The 14 T cell receptor beta chains below all came from one sample that was sequenced in a study of response to subunit inactivated influenza vaccine. TCRdb used MiXCR to reprocess the RT-PCR reads, holding one entry per CDR3 protein. The sample has 600,000 to 850,000 distinct CDR3 sequences; around 15% are singletons. The starting material was PBMCs from blood, obtained around two weeks before vaccination. The receptors were gathered from a man between 45 and 60 years old who received an inactivated influenza vaccine.

The genes are TRBV6-5 and TRBJ2-2; 8 bases align to TRBD2. V trimming: 0 bases; J trimming: 2 bases; junction bases outside the gene matches: 2. Germline CDR1 MNHEY, CDR2 SVGAGI. This CDR3 is 16 amino acids long. This CDR3 reads CASSYSAGDNTGELFF. DNA of the CDR3: TGTGCCAGCAGTTACTCAGCGGGGGACAACACCGGGGAGCTGTTTTTT.

This clonotype was picked up a small number of times. The DNA of the CDR3 is TGTGCCAGCAGCTTGGTAGTGAGCGAGCAGTACTTC. Protein product: CASSLVVSEQYF. V and J are TRBV5-6 and TRBJ2-7; the D is unclear. Trimming cost V 0 bases and J 6 bases, with 7 bases left between them. Per germline, CDR1 SGHDT and CDR2 YYEEEE. The CDR3 is 12 amino acids.

The chain joins TRBV10-2 to TRBJ2-2; 8 bases match TRBD2. CDR1 is WSHSY and CDR2 is SAAADI in the germline V gene. The CDR3 consists of 15 residues. J lost 4 bases, V lost 3 bases, and 4 bases had no gene match. The chain's CDR3 is CASSDRAGGTGELFF. In DNA form, the CDR3 reads TGCGCCAGCAGTGACAGGGCGGGAGGCACCGGGGAGCTGTTTTTT.

This clonotype was counted a few times. The V call is TRBV23-1, the J call TRBJ2-1; the match to TRBD2 covers 7 bases. TRBV23-1 is identified as an open reading frame with a role that is uncertain. CDR3 length: 16 residues. Trimming removed 2 bases from V and 8 bases from J; junction bases left unmatched: 12. CDR3 protein: CASSQGDSGKFYEQFF. The CDR3 bases are TGCGCCAGCAGTCAAGGAGACAGCGGGAAGTTTTATGAGCAGTTCTTC.

This chain links TRBV7-9 with TRBJ1-2, with D perhaps matching TRBD1 (6 bases). Trimming left V 7 bases short and J 8 bases short, with 11 bases between. The germline V gene has CDR1 SEHNR and CDR2 FQNEAQ (reference sequence). This CDR3 is 11 amino acids long. In nucleotides, the CDR3 is TGTGCCAGCACCGAAGGGGGGGGCTACACCTTC. Translating gives CASTEGGGYTF.

This clonotype was seen many times. The V and J genes are TRBV19 and TRBJ2-1, with TRBD2 identical over 7 bases. The V gene end was trimmed by 0 bases and the J gene end by 1 base; junction bases not matched to a gene: 6. Germline lookup yields CDR1 LNHDA and CDR2 SQIVND (reference sequence). The CDR3 spans 17 residues. CDR3 amino acids: CASSIDLPSGSYNEQFF. CDR3 DNA: TGTGCCAGTAGTATAGATCTCCCTAGCGGATCCTACAATGAGCAGTTCTTC.

This clonotype was found a few times. The chain combines TRBV29-1 with TRBJ2-3; D gene ambiguous. This CDR3 spans 10 amino acids. Trimming shortened V by 7 bases and J by 1 base, and 3 bases separated the two germline ends. Germline V gives CDR1 SQVTM, CDR2 ANQGSEA. The CDR3 nucleotides are TGCAGCGACCGCACAGATACGCAGTATTTT. Amino acids: CSDRTDTQYF.

This clonotype occurred a few times. The V gene is TRBV20-1, the J gene TRBJ2-3, with 9 nucleotides matching TRBD2. With 4 bases clipped from V and 2 bases from J, the junction kept 7 bases outside the gene matches. Germline assignment: CDR1 DFQATT and CDR2 SNEGSKA (reference sequence). The CDR3 has 15 residues. CDR3 protein: CSANYGLAHTDTQYF. In DNA form, the CDR3 reads TGCAGTGCTAATTACGGACTAGCGCACACAGATACGCAGTATTTT.

The rearrangement uses TRBV3-1 and TRBJ1-6, with 8 bases aligning to TRBD1. Trimming took 0 bases from V and 10 from J; bases not matched to a gene: 8. Germline V gene data show CDR1 as LGHDT and CDR2 as YNNKEL (reference sequence). The CDR3 contains 16 residues. The CDR3 spells CASSQDRSRGQSPLHF. DNA of the CDR3: TGTGCCAGCAGCCAAGATCGGAGCAGGGGGCAGTCACCCCTCCACTTT.

This clonotype was counted at least ten times. The chain joins TRBV11-1 to TRBJ2-2, with 8 bases that match TRBD1. The CDR3 totals 18 residues. V was pared by 6 bases and J by 5 bases, with 17 bases of the junction left unmatched. Per the germline V gene, CDR1 is SGHAT and CDR2 is FQDESV (reference sequence). Here the CDR3 reads CASRKPRQGMGSTGELFF. The CDR3 bases are TGTGCCAGCAGAAAACCAAGACAGGGGATGGGATCTACCGGGGAGCTGTTTTTT.

The chain has TRBV27 and TRBJ1-1; D is unresolved. From germline, CDR1 is MNHEY and CDR2 SMNVEV (reference sequence). Trimming removed 6 bases at V and 3 bases at J, with 8 bases between. The length of the CDR3 is 12 residues. CDR3: CASRGPDTEAFF. CDR3 DNA: TGTGCCAGCAGGGGCCCGGACACTGAAGCTTTCTTT.

CDR3 sequence (DNA): TGCGCCAGCAGCCAAGTCCAAGCGGGGGGGCCGAGGTATGAGCAGTTCTTC. Translation: CASSQVQAGGPRYEQFF. This chain links TRBV4-1 with TRBJ2-1; 10 positions agree with TRBD2. V was pared by 1 base and J by 8 bases, with 11 bases of the junction left unmatched. The CDR3 runs 17 residues. Germline CDR1 reads MGHRA; CDR2 reads YSYEKL.

This chain uses TRBV6-2 or TRBV6-3 with TRBJ2-6; TRBD2 matches 8 bases. Germline-derived CDR1 and CDR2 are MNHEY and SVGEGT. Germline trimming cut 3 bases from V and 0 bases from J; bases unmatched to any gene: 10. The CDR3 has 19 residues. The chain's CDR3 is CASSYFAGGLSSGANVLTF. The CDR3 DNA is TGTGCCAGCAGTTATTTTGCGGGAGGTCTTAGCTCTGGGGCCAACGTCCTGACTTTC.

This clonotype appeared many times. The chain couples TRBV5-5 to TRBJ1-6, with 7 bases identical to TRBD1. Germline V CDR1 and CDR2: SGHKS, YYEKEE (reference sequence). Trimming removed 1 base from V and 10 bases from J; junction bases left unmatched: 2. The CDR3 covers 13 residues. As DNA, the CDR3 is TGTGCCAGCAGCTTGACAGGGGACTCACCCCTCCACTTT. It translates to CASSLTGDSPLHF.